This TCR beta chain is drawn from a study of CD8 T cells in ankylosing spondylitis (dated by TCRdb to the late 2010s). In terms of the full investigation: To find TCR variants linked to disease, the study profiled T cell receptor beta repertoires in ankylosing spondylitis patients and healthy donors. The full study cohort comprised 20 to 30 ankylosing spondylitis patients and about 110 healthy donors. Samples of peripheral blood were taken, and for ankylosing spondylitis patients, synovial fluid was collected as well.

This clonotype was picked up many times. Its antigen remains unidentified. No base quality information exists; no much larger clone differs at one position. For this chain, trimming is 1 base at the V end and 7 bases at the J end, and the number of junction bases without a gene match is 9. In the germline V gene (reference sequence), CDR1 corresponds to DFQATT and CDR2 to SNEGSKA. Spanning cysteine to phenylalanine, the CDR3 consists of 15 amino acids. The DNA shown is the 45-base CDR3, in frame from base 1. TCRdb names Illumina HiSeq 2500 as the instrument used. Quantitative 5'-RACE with molecular barcodes was used to prepare TCR beta libraries. Per the original workflow: Disease-linked TCR variants were identified with a new computational method built on a probabilistic model of VDJ rearrangement. TCRdb's own reprocessing of the public reads used fastp at Q25 and MiXCR and kept productive beta chains. Rows with one shared CDR3 protein collapse into an entry with the most common genes and DNA. The V and J calls shown here were made by TCRdb, not taken from the authors' results. The sample table holds over 400,000 distinct CDR3 sequences, of which roughly 26% were seen once. The leading ten clones occupy 0.89% of the sample.

Results the study describes overall, beyond this receptor: Some TCR beta motif variants had previously been reported in synovial fluid and blood of reactive arthritis patients, which suggested common disease-initiation mechanisms. Blood from ankylosing spondylitis patients appeared to be characterized by a TCR beta motif composed of under ten highly homologous amino acid variants. Significant enrichment of the disease-linked clones was reported in matched synovial fluid samples from ankylosing spondylitis patients. The disease-linked clones had a CD8+ phenotype and were found at relatively low frequencies in peripheral blood.

This receptor was obtained from a male donor with ankylosing spondylitis. The sequenced sample consisted of blood, either unsorted or a sorted T cell fraction (not recorded which). The chain was built from TRBV20-1 and TRBJ2-1; 8 bases in the junction line up with TRBD2. The CDR3 region: CSARVSSGGGNEQFF. The DNA sequence is given as TGCAGTGCTAGAGTCTCCAGCGGGGGCGGGAATGAGCAGTTCTTC.